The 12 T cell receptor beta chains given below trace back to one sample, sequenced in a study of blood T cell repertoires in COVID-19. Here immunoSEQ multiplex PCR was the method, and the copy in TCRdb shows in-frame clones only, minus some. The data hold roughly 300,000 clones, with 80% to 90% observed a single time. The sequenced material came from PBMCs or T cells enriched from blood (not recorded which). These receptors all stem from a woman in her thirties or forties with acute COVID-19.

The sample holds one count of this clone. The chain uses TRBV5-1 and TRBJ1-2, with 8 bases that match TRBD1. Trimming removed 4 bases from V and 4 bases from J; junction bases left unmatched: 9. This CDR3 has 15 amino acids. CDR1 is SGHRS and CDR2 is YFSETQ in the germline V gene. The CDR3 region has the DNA TGCGCCAGCAGCCTGAAGACCGGACAGGGCTATGGCTACACCTTC. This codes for CASSLKTGQGYGYTF.

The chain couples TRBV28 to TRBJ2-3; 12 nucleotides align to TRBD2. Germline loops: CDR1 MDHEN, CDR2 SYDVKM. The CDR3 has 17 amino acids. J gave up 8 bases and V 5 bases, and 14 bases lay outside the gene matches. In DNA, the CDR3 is TGTGCCAGCAGTCTCCCGGGACTAGCGGGCCCCACCTTTACGCAGTATTTT. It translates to CASSLPGLAGPTFTQYF.

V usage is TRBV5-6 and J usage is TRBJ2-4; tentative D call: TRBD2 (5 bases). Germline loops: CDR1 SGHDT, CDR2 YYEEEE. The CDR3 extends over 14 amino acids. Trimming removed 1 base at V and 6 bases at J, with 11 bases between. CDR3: CASSLIGELNIQYF. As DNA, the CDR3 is TGTGCCAGCAGCTTGATCGGGGAGTTAAACATTCAGTACTTC.

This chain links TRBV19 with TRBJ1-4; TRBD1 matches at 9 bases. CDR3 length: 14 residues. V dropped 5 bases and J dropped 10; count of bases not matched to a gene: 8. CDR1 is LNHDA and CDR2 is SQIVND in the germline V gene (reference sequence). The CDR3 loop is CASSYDRGNGKLFF. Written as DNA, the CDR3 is TGTGCCAGTAGTTACGACAGGGGGAACGGAAAACTGTTTTTT.

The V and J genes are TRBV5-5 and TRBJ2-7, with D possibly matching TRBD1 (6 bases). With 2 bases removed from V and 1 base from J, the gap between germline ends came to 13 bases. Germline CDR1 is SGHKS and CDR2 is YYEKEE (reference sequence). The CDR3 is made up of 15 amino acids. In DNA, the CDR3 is TGTGCCAGCAGCTTTAGTCACAGGGTTTCCTACGAGCAGTACTTC. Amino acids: CASSFSHRVSYEQYF.

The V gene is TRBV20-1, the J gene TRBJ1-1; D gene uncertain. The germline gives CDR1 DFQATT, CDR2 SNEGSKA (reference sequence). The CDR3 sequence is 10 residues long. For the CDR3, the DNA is TGCAGCGAAAGAGGGTCTGAAGCTTTCTTT. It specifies CSERGSEAFF.

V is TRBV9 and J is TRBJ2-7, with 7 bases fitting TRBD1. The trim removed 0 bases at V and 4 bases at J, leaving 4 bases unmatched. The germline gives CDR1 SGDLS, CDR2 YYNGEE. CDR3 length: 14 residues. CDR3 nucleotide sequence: TGTGCCAGCAGCGTAGAACAGGGGTCTTACGAGCAGTACTTC. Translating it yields CASSVEQGSYEQYF.

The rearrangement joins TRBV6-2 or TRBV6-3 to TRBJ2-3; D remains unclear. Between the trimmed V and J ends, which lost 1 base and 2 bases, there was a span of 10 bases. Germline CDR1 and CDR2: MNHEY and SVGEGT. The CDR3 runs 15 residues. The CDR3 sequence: CASSYWPVNTDTQYF. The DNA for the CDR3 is TGTGCCAGCAGTTACTGGCCCGTGAACACAGATACGCAGTATTTT.

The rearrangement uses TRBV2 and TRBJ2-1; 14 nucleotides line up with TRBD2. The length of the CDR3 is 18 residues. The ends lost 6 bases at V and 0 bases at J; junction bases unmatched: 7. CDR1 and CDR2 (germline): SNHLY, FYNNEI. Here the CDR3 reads CASRVGLAGVSSYNEQFF. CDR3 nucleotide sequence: TGTGCCAGCAGGGTGGGACTAGCGGGGGTGAGCTCCTACAATGAGCAGTTCTTC.

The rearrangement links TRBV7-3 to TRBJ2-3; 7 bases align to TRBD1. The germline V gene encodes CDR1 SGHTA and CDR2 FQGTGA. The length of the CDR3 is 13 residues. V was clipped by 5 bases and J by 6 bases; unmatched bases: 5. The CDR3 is CASSLGGQDTQYF. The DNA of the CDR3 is TGTGCCAGCAGCCTAGGGGGCCAGGATACGCAGTATTTT.

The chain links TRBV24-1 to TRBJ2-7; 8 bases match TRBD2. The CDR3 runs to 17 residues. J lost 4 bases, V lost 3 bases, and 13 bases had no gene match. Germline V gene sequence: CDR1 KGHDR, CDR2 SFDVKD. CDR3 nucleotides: TGTGCCACCAGTGATCCCAAAGACCCCCGCGGGGGGTACGAGCAGTACTTC. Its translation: CATSDPKDPRGGYEQYF.

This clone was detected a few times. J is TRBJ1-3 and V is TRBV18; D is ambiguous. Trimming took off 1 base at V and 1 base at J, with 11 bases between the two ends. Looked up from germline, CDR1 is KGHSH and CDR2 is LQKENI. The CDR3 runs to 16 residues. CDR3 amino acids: CASSPLSGESGNTIYF. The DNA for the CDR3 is TGTGCCAGCTCACCACTTTCCGGGGAATCTGGAAACACCATATATTTT.